These 17 T cell receptor beta chains share one sample of origin, sequenced in a study of shared clonotypes between healthy human individuals. Only in-frame clones appear in the TCRdb table, and some are missing; sequencing was by immunoSEQ multiplex PCR. The data contain roughly 590,000 clones, roughly 96% of them singletons. Naive CD8 cells, CD45RO-negative and positively selected for CCR7, excluded terminally differentiated effector memory CD45RA+ cells. The source material was naive CD8+ T cells sorted from blood. The receptor source for this set is a woman in her 30s in good health.

The chain carries TRBV9 and TRBJ2-1, with D hard to call. The CDR3 sequence is 13 residues long. Germline loops: CDR1 SGDLS, CDR2 YYNGEE. The V end was cut by 0 bases, the J end by 7 bases, with 8 bases between. The DNA of the CDR3 is TGTGCCAGCAGCGTAGTATCTAGGAATGAGCAGTTCTTC. It specifies CASSVVSRNEQFF.

This clone was seen a few times. The chain recombines TRBV29-1 with TRBJ2-1; D is uncertain. The CDR3 consists of 8 residues. V shed 4 bases and J shed 9 bases, with 1 base lying between them. CDR1 SQVTM and CDR2 ANQGSEA come from the germline V gene. CDR3 coding DNA: TGCAGCGTTGGTGAGCAGTTCTTC. Its translation: CSVGEQFF.

The chain employs TRBV13 and TRBJ2-2; the D is unclear. The CDR3 is made up of 13 amino acids. Germline V gene lookup returns CDR1 PRHDT and CDR2 FYEKMQ (reference sequence). The V end was cut by 6 bases, the J end by 6 bases, with 11 bases between. CDR3: CASRGPSAGELFF. In DNA form, the CDR3 reads TGTGCCAGCAGGGGCCCATCCGCCGGGGAGCTGTTTTTT. Using reference TRBV13 and TRBJ2-2 for the parts outside the CDR3, the full variable domain is AAGVIQSPRHLIKEKRETATLKCYPIPRHDTVYWYQQGPGQDPQFLISFYEKMQSDKGSIPDRFSAQQFSDYHSELNMSSLELGDSALYFCASRGPSAGELFFGEGSRLTVL.

This clone was detected a few times. This rearrangement joins TRBV29-1 to TRBJ1-2; D not resolved. Germline V gene lookup returns CDR1 SQVTM and CDR2 ANQGSEA. V dropped 7 bases and J dropped 7 bases, with 4 bases sitting between them. The CDR3 has 8 amino acids. The CDR3 DNA reads TGCAGCGACAGTGGCTACACCTTC. It yields the protein CSDSGYTF.

The count of this clone is one. V is TRBV28 and J is TRBJ1-5; D not certain. This CDR3 is 15 amino acids long. The germline V and J ends were trimmed by 5 bases and 0 bases, with 11 bases remaining between them. Germline V lookup: CDR1 MDHEN, CDR2 SYDVKM. The CDR3 sequence is CASSPQMYSNQPQHF. The CDR3 nucleotides read TGTGCCAGCAGTCCTCAGATGTATAGCAATCAGCCCCAGCATTTT.

This clone was observed a single time. The CDR3 DNA follows: TGTGCCAGCAGCTTCCAGCCCGACAGCCCGGACGCAATCCGAAGCTCCTACGAGCAGTACTTC. Translation gives CASSFQPDSPDAIRSSYEQYF. The chain employs TRBV7-8 and TRBJ2-7, with a tentative D call TRBD1 (5 bases). The V end lost 3 bases, the J end lost 0 bases, and 30 bases lay between the germline ends. Germline V gives CDR1 SGHVS, CDR2 FQNEAQ. This CDR3 has 21 amino acids.

The chain uses TRBV27 and TRBJ2-2; either TRBD1 or TRBD2 may fit D (9 bases each). Deletions cut 6 bases from V and 1 base from J, with 36 bases between. Germline loops: CDR1 MNHEY, CDR2 SMNVEV (reference sequence). CDR3 size: 23 residues. The CDR3 DNA reads TGTGCCAGCAGCACCGGGACAGGGTGTCGGCTAGCGGGATCTCCCCTGAACACCGGGGAGCTGTTTTTT. Protein sequence: CASSTGTGCRLAGSPLNTGELFF.

This chain links TRBV6-7 with TRBJ2-5; no clear D. TRBV6-7 is flagged as an ORF with uncertain function. The CDR3 length is 13 residues. The V end was cut by 10 bases, the J end by 1 base, with 13 bases between. The CDR3 loop reads CATIATSQETQYF. CDR3 DNA: TGTGCCACTATTGCCACATCCCAAGAGACCCAGTACTTC.

The rearrangement links TRBV9 to TRBJ2-7; TRBD1 aligns across 9 bases. The junction had 10 bases not matched to a gene; V was cut back by 3 bases and J by 3 bases. CDR3 length equals 16 residues. CDR1 is SGDLS, CDR2 YYNGEE, per germline. Written as DNA, the CDR3 is TGTGCCAGCAGCGGGGGCGGGCGGACAGGGGTCTACGAGCAGTACTTC. Protein sequence: CASSGGGRTGVYEQYF.

This chain connects TRBV7-8 to TRBJ2-1, with 11 nucleotides matching TRBD2. Germline CDR1 and CDR2: SGHVS and FQNEAQ. The CDR3 runs to 14 residues. V shed 4 bases and J 7 bases; nucleotides not matched to a gene: 3. CDR3 sequence reads: CASSSLAGVNEQFF. Written as DNA, the CDR3 is TGTGCCAGCAGCTCACTAGCGGGAGTGAATGAGCAGTTCTTC.

J is TRBJ2-1 and V is TRBV6-5, with 7 bases fitting TRBD1. Germline CDR1 MNHEY, CDR2 SVGAGI. After removal of 2 bases from V and 14 bases from J, the junction contained 3 bases not matched to a gene. CDR3 size: 11 residues. CDR3 region: CASSYGQVEFF. The CDR3 DNA sequence: TGTGCCAGCAGTTACGGACAGGTAGAGTTCTTC.

The genes are TRBV27 and TRBJ2-1, with TRBD2 matching 8 bases. The germline V gene encodes CDR1 MNHEY and CDR2 SMNVEV (reference sequence). V shed 0 bases, J shed 0 bases, and the junction held 7 bases outside the gene matches. This CDR3 is 18 amino acids long. DNA of the CDR3: TGTGCCAGCAGTTTATCTTTAGCGGGACTGAGCTCCTACAATGAGCAGTTCTTC. Amino acid sequence: CASSLSLAGLSSYNEQFF.

V gene TRBV4-1 combines with J gene TRBJ1-2; weak D call: TRBD1 (6 bases). Per germline, CDR1 MGHRA and CDR2 YSYEKL. V shed 3 bases and J shed 2 bases, with 10 bases lying between them. This CDR3 has 14 amino acids. The CDR3 region is CASSHPTGNYGYTF. CDR3 bases: TGCGCCAGCAGCCATCCTACAGGGAACTATGGCTACACCTTC.

This rearrangement joins TRBV7-3 to TRBJ2-1, with TRBD2 as a possible D gene (5 bases). Trimming stripped 5 bases from V and 8 bases from J, with 25 bases between. Germline CDR1 and CDR2: SGHTA and FQGTGA. The CDR3 has 17 residues. CDR3 loop: CASSDRAPGLAAHEQFF. The DNA for the CDR3 is TGTGCCAGCAGCGACCGTGCGCCTGGGCTAGCCGCACATGAGCAGTTCTTC.

The V call is TRBV25-1, the J call TRBJ2-7; TRBD1 matches 10 bases. Losses at the gene ends were 11 bases for V and 6 bases for J; bases not matched to a gene: 7. The CDR3 runs 12 residues. The germline V gene encodes CDR1 MGHDK and CDR2 SYGVNS. Here the CDR3 reads CAVGTGDLEQYF. The CDR3, as DNA: TGTGCCGTCGGGACAGGGGATCTCGAGCAGTACTTC.

For this clone: The sample carries other DNA sequences with the same CDR3. The chain couples TRBV19 to TRBJ2-1; the match to TRBD2 covers 7 bases. V shed 1 base and J 9 bases; nucleotides not matched to a gene: 0. Germline V CDR1 and CDR2: LNHDA, SQIVND (reference sequence). The CDR3 runs 12 residues. CDR3 region: CASSIGGGEQFF. The CDR3 DNA sequence: TGTGCCAGTAGTATAGGGGGGGGTGAGCAGTTCTTC. The variable domain in full, completed from reference TRBV19 and TRBJ2-1, reads DGGITQSPKYLFRKEGQNVTLSCEQNLNHDAMYWYRQDPGQGLRLIYYSQIVNDFQKGDIAEGYSVSREKKESFPLTVTSAQKNPTAFYLCASSIGGGEQFFGPGTRLTVL.

The CDR3 DNA reads as TGTGCCAGCAGCATAGCGGGGTACAATGAGCAGTTCTTC. Encoded protein: CASSIAGYNEQFF. The V call is TRBV13, the J call TRBJ2-1; 8 positions match TRBD2. Germline V gives CDR1 PRHDT, CDR2 FYEKMQ (reference sequence). Trimming at V came to 5 bases and at J to 4 bases, leaving 1 base not matched to a gene. This CDR3 region has 13 residues.